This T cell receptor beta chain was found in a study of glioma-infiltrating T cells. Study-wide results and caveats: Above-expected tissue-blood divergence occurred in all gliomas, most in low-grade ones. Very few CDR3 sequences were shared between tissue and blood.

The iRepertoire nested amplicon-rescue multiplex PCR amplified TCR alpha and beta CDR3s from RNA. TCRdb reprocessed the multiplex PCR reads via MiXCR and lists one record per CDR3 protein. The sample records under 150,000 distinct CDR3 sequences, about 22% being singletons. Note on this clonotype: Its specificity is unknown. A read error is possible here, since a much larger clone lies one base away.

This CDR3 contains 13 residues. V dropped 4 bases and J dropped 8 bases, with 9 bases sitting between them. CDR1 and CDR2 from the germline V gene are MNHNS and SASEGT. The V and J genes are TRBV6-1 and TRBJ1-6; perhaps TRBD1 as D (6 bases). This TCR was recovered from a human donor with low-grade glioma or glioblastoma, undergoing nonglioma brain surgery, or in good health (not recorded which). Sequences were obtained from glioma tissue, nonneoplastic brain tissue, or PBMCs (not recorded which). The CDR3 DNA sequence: TGTGCCAGCAGTGGGACAGAGGATTCACCCCTCCACTTT. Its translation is CASSGTEDSPLHF.